This passage covers 12 T cell receptor beta chains from one sample sequenced in a study of T cell repertoires in cytomegalovirus infection. TCRdb used MiXCR to reprocess the reads, holding one entry per CDR3 protein. Among 110,000 or so distinct CDR3 sequences listed, over 30% were seen once. Their antigens remain unidentified. Material: CD8+ T cells from cultured PBMCs, obtained from culture after CMV antigen stimulation. Receptors originate from a human donor in good health (CMV status not recorded). Some clones in this sample may be carry-over from other donors' samples.

In its sample, this clonotype was seen a few times. The chain uses TRBV5-4 and TRBJ1-1, with a weak D call TRBD1 (5 bases). Germline V gene lookup returns CDR1 SGHNT and CDR2 YYREEE (reference sequence). Trimming took off 4 bases at V and 7 bases at J, with 20 bases between the two ends. The CDR3 is 15 residues long. This CDR3 reads CASSPTGLDLGEAFF. The CDR3 bases are TGTGCCAGCAGCCCAACAGGCTTGGATTTGGGTGAAGCTTTCTTT.

This clonotype was recorded a few times. The chain links TRBV7-2 to TRBJ2-1; 12 nucleotides agree with TRBD2. Germline lookup yields CDR1 SGHTA and CDR2 FQGNSA. This CDR3 spans 15 amino acids. V shed 6 bases and J 9 bases; nucleotides not matched to a gene: 9. The CDR3 here is CASSLLAGGGGEQFF. The CDR3 DNA sequence: TGTGCCAGCAGTTTACTAGCGGGGGGCGGGGGTGAGCAGTTCTTC.

This clonotype showed up many times. V gene TRBV6-1 combines with J gene TRBJ1-1; 7 bases are shared with TRBD1. V dropped 9 bases and J dropped 1; count of bases not matched to a gene: 5. The CDR3 has 13 residues. Germline lookup yields CDR1 MNHNS and CDR2 SASEGT. CDR3 nucleotides: TGTGCCAGTAGACAGGGCGAGAACACTGAAGCTTTCTTT. It translates to CASRQGENTEAFF.

This clonotype occurred a few times. The chain recombines TRBV19 with TRBJ2-1, with 8 bases matching TRBD2. Trimming removed 3 bases from V and 6 bases from J; junction bases left unmatched: 7. The CDR3 has 15 residues. Germline V gene lookup returns CDR1 LNHDA and CDR2 SQIVND (reference sequence). The CDR3 is CASSITGGPGNEQFF. DNA of the CDR3: TGTGCCAGTAGTATCACGGGGGGGCCGGGCAATGAGCAGTTCTTC. Filled out from reference TRBV19 and TRBJ2-1, the complete variable domain reads DGGITQSPKYLFRKEGQNVTLSCEQNLNHDAMYWYRQDPGQGLRLIYYSQIVNDFQKGDIAEGYSVSREKKESFPLTVTSAQKNPTAFYLCASSITGGPGNEQFFGPGTRLTVL.

The chain uses TRBV12-3 or TRBV12-4 and TRBJ1-2; 7 bases are shared with TRBD1. V lost 5 bases to trimming and J lost 4 bases; unmatched junction nucleotides: 10. The CDR3 extends over 15 amino acids. The CDR3 sequence is CASSASGDRAYGYTF. CDR3 sequence (DNA): TGTGCCAGCAGTGCTTCCGGCGACAGGGCCTATGGCTACACCTTC.

This clonotype was seen more than once but under ten times. This sequence joins TRBV2 and TRBJ2-5; no reliable D call. CDR1 is SNHLY and CDR2 is FYNNEI in the germline V gene. CDR3 length: 14 residues. V lost 3 bases to trimming and J lost 3 bases, with 11 bases between them. The DNA for the CDR3 is TGTGCCAGCAGTGATGGCAGGTTGGAAGAGACCCAGTACTTC. It encodes CASSDGRLEETQYF.

This clonotype has only a few counts. This chain links TRBV19 with TRBJ1-6; D is ambiguous. This CDR3 is built from 15 residues. The germline CDR1 and CDR2 sequences are LNHDA and SQIVND (reference sequence). Trimming cost V 6 bases and J 10 bases, with 19 bases left between them. CDR3 sequence: CASSLTDGRGSPLHF. The CDR3 nucleotides read TGTGCCAGTAGCCTTACCGACGGACGGGGATCACCCCTCCACTTT.

This clonotype was seen a handful of times. CDR3 in DNA: TGTGCCAGCAGTGAAGACCGGAGCTCTGGAAACACCATATATTTT. This translates into CASSEDRSSGNTIYF. The chain recombines TRBV6-1 with TRBJ1-3, with D unresolved. V was shortened by 1 base and J by 0 bases, with 7 bases between the two germline ends. The CDR3 has 15 residues. Per germline, CDR1 MNHNS and CDR2 SASEGT.

This clonotype occurred a few times. V gene TRBV4-3 combines with J gene TRBJ1-1; D remains ambiguous. V dropped 4 bases and J dropped 4 bases, with 16 bases sitting between them. The CDR3 loop spans 15 amino acids. CDR1 and CDR2 (germline): LGHNA, YSLEER. The CDR3 sequence: CASSPLGGSSTEAFF. The CDR3 nucleotides are TGCGCCAGCAGCCCTCTGGGCGGGTCGAGCACTGAAGCTTTCTTT.

In its sample, this clonotype was seen a few times. The V gene is TRBV7-9, the J gene TRBJ1-1, with D tentatively TRBD1 (5 bases). The length of the CDR3 is 19 residues. The germline V and J ends were trimmed by 0 bases and 0 bases, with 20 bases remaining between them. Germline lookup yields CDR1 SEHNR and CDR2 FQNEAQ (reference sequence). The CDR3 reads CASSLALGAGHRMNTEAFF. The CDR3 DNA sequence: TGTGCCAGCAGCTTAGCGCTCGGGGCAGGCCACCGTATGAACACTGAAGCTTTCTTT.

J is TRBJ2-1 and V is TRBV11-3, with 7 bases aligning to TRBD1. Trimming at V came to 5 bases and at J to 2 bases, leaving 6 bases not matched to a gene. The V gene's germline CDR1 is SGHNT and CDR2 YENEEA. The CDR3 contains 15 residues. CDR3 in DNA: TGTGCCAGCAGCGACCGGGACAGCCCCTACAATGAGCAGTTCTTC. Protein sequence: CASSDRDSPYNEQFF.

The chain recombines TRBV7-9 with TRBJ1-6, with 7 bases identical to TRBD1. CDR3 size: 16 residues. Germline trimming cut 5 bases from V and 2 bases from J; bases unmatched to any gene: 6. The germline V gene has CDR1 SEHNR and CDR2 FQNEAQ (reference sequence). CDR3 DNA sequence: TGTGCCAGCAGCCCGACAGGGTCGCCCTATAATTCACCCCTCCACTTT. This gives the protein CASSPTGSPYNSPLHF.